The 7 T cell receptor beta chains below were found in one sample sequenced in a study of radiotherapy plus CTLA-4 blockade in lung cancer. Here immunoSEQ multiplex PCR was the method, and the copy in TCRdb shows in-frame clones only, minus some. Of approximately 100,000 clones listed, more than 75% are singletons. Material: peripheral blood, obtained from a patient treated with radiotherapy plus ipilimumab. These receptors came from a human donor with non-small cell lung cancer who had a partial response to radiotherapy plus ipilimumab.

This clone was seen only once. This chain joins TRBV4-2 and TRBJ2-5; 9 bases fit TRBD2. V was pared by 0 bases and J by 3 bases, with 5 bases of the junction left unmatched. The CDR3 is 16 amino acids. The V gene's germline CDR1 is LGHNA and CDR2 YNFKEQ. CDR3 sequence: CASSQELAGYEETQYF. DNA of the CDR3: TGTGCCAGCAGCCAAGAGCTAGCGGGATACGAAGAGACCCAGTACTTC.

V usage is TRBV5-6 and J usage is TRBJ1-2; no reliable D call. The V gene's germline CDR1 is SGHDT and CDR2 YYEEEE. This CDR3 is 18 amino acids long. The V end lost 1 base, the J end lost 1 base, and 20 bases lay between the germline ends. The DNA for the CDR3 is TGTGCCAGCAGCTTGAGGCCGGAGAGGCCGACTAATAACTATGGCTACACCTTC. Protein: CASSLRPERPTNNYGYTF.

This chain connects TRBV5-1 to TRBJ2-5; 12 bases are shared with TRBD1. Germline V gives CDR1 SGHRS, CDR2 YFSETQ. With 4 bases clipped from V and 7 bases from J, the junction kept 8 bases outside the gene matches. CDR3 size: 15 residues. DNA of the CDR3: TGCGCCAGCAGCGCCCCGGGACAGGGGGCGAGGACCCAGTACTTC. As protein: CASSAPGQGARTQYF.

This rearrangement joins TRBV30 to TRBJ2-6; D uncertain. Trimming pared 4 bases from V and 2 bases from J, leaving 9 bases between. This CDR3 comprises 14 residues. The V gene's germline CDR1 is GTSNPN and CDR2 SVGIG (reference sequence). The CDR3, as DNA: TGTGCCTGGATCCAAAGCCCTGGGGCCAACGTCCTGACTTTC. Translated, it gives CAWIQSPGANVLTF.

This sequence joins TRBV28 and TRBJ2-7; TRBD1 matches at 8 bases. CDR3 length: 13 residues. In germline, CDR1 is MDHEN, CDR2 SYDVKM. J gave up 3 bases and V 6 bases, and 4 bases lay outside the gene matches. In DNA, the CDR3 is TGTGCCAGCAGCCCAGGACAGGGCTACGAGCAGTACTTC. It yields the protein CASSPGQGYEQYF.

The chain links TRBV7-9 to TRBJ1-3; D might be TRBD1 (5 bases). This CDR3 contains 15 residues. V gave up 1 base and J gave up 6 bases, with 13 bases separating them. CDR1 and CDR2 (germline): SEHNR, FQNEAQ (reference sequence). The DNA of the CDR3 is TGTGCCAGCAGCTTAGGGGGTCAGGGCGCAAACACCATATATTTT. It encodes CASSLGGQGANTIYF.

The rearrangement joins TRBV7-8 to TRBJ1-5; D gene unclear. The CDR3 is 17 residues long. V lost 7 bases and J lost 4, with 23 bases in between. Germline CDR1 reads SGHVS; CDR2 reads FQNEAQ. The CDR3 sequence: CASTWRGWGDGNQPQHF. The CDR3 DNA reads as TGTGCCAGCACCTGGCGGGGATGGGGTGATGGGAATCAGCCCCAGCATTTT.